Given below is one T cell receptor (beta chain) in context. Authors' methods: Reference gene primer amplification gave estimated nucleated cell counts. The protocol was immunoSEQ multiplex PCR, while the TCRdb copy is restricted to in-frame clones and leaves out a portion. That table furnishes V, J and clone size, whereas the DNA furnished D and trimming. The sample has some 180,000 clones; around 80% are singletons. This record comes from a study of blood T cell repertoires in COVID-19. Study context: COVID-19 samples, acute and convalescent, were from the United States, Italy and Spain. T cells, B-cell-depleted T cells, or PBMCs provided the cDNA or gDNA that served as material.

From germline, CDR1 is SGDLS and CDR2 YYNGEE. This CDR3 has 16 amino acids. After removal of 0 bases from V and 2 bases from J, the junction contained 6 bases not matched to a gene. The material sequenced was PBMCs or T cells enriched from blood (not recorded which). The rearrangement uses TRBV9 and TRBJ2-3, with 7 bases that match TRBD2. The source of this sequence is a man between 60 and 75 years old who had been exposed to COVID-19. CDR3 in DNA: TGTGCCAGCAGCGTAGTAAGCGGGACTGACACAGATACGCAGTATTTT. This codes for CASSVVSGTDTDTQYF.